This T cell receptor beta chain comes out of a study of blood T cell repertoires in COVID-19. In the study overall: Collection of acute and convalescent COVID-19 samples took place in the United States, Italy and Spain. In each case, the material was cDNA or gDNA derived from T cells, B-cell-depleted T cells, or PBMCs.

Study processing details: Nucleated cell number was recorded as an estimate derived from reference gene primer amplification. The table came from immunoSEQ multiplex PCR; TCRdb's copy has only in-frame clones and leaves some out. V and J calls plus clone size are reproduced from that table; the DNA served to infer D and trimming. This sample carries about 120,000 clones, more than 85% of them seen once, and the ten largest clones take approximately 20%. In germline, CDR1 is SGHRS, CDR2 YFSETQ. With V trimmed by 3 bases and J by 7 bases, 7 bases remained unmatched. The CDR3 is 14 amino acids. The chain employs TRBV5-1 and TRBJ1-1, with 9 bases that match TRBD1. This clonotype was obtained from a human donor with acute or convalescent COVID-19. The donor label of this sample is uncertain. Sample: peripheral blood. CDR3 loop: CASSSIPGQGEAFF. The CDR3 DNA sequence: TGCGCCAGCAGCTCAATTCCGGGACAGGGTGAAGCTTTCTTT.